The present T cell receptor beta chain was sequenced within a study of identical twins. Study-level findings and limits: It was cross-sectional statistical analysis, not following the same donors, that the conclusions relied on.

One entry per CDR3 protein, called by TCRdb with MiXCR from the 5' RACE reads. Here the sample spans about 810,000 distinct CDR3 sequences, 9% to 15% being singletons. Details on this clonotype: Antigen specificity is unknown.

This sample also belongs to another study, concerning yellow fever vaccine responses in identical twins.

The sequencing input was PBMCs. This sequence was found in a young woman in good health.

CDR3 amino acids: CASSQGPSSGLYEQYF. The CDR3 region has the DNA TGTGCCAGCAGCCAGGGACCATCTAGCGGACTCTACGAGCAGTACTTC. The rearrangement uses TRBV3-1 and TRBJ2-7; TRBD2 agrees at 7 bases. The CDR3 contains 16 residues. V gave up 3 bases and J gave up 3 bases; unmatched junction bases: 11. CDR1 LGHDT and CDR2 YNNKEL come from the germline V gene (reference sequence).